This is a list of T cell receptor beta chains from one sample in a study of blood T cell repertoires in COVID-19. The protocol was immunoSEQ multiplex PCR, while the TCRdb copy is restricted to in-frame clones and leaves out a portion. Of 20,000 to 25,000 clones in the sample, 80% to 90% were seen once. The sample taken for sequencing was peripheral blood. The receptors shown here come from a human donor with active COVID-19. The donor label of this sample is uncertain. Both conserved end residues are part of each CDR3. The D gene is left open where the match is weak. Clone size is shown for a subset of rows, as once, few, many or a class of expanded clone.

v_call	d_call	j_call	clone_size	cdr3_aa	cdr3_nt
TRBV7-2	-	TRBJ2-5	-	CASSFVRGGETQYF	TGTGCCAGCAGCTTTGTCAGGGGTGGAGAGACCCAGTACTTC
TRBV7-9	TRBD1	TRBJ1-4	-	CASSSRDSDRDNEKLFF	TGTGCCAGCAGTTCCCGGGACAGCGATCGGGATAATGAAAAACTGTTTTTT
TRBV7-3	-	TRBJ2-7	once	CASSAAGWRGEQYF	TGTGCCAGCAGCGCCGCCGGATGGCGAGGCGAGCAGTACTTC
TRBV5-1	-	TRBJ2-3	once	CASSPAGVHDGDTQYF	TGCGCCAGCAGCCCCGCAGGGGTCCATGATGGAGATACGCAGTATTTT
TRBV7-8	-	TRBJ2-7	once	CASSLFQRDNEQYF	TGTGCCAGCAGCTTATTCCAACGGGACAACGAGCAGTACTTC
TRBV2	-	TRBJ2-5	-	CASSEFWDSYYQETQYF	TGTGCCAGCAGTGAGTTTTGGGACTCCTATTACCAAGAGACCCAGTACTTC
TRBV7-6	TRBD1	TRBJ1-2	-	CASSLDAGQGGIYGYTF	TGTGCCAGCAGCTTAGACGCGGGACAGGGGGGGATCTATGGCTACACCTTC
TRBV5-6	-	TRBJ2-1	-	CASSPIDRSNNEQFF	TGTGCCAGCAGCCCAATTGACAGATCGAACAATGAGCAGTTCTTC
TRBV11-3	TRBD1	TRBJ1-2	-	CASSPGQGADGYTF	TGTGCCAGCAGCCCGGGACAGGGGGCCGATGGCTACACCTTC
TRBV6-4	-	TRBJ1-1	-	CASSVSKSSTEAFF	TGTGCCAGCAGTGTGAGCAAATCTAGCACTGAAGCTTTCTTT
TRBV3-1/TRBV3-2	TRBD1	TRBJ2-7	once	CASSLLDRGGYEQYF	TGTGCCAGCAGCCTCCTGGACAGGGGAGGCTACGAGCAGTACTTC
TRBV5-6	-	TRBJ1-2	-	CASSLLPRGGYTF	TGTGCCAGCAGCTTACTCCCCAGGGGTGGCTACACCTTC
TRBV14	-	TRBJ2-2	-	CASSQGSYGELFF	TGTGCCAGCAGCCAAGGTTCTTACGGGGAGCTGTTTTTT
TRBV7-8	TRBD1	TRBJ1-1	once	CASSRGQAGFAEAFF	TGTGCCAGCAGCAGGGGGCAGGCAGGATTTGCTGAAGCTTTCTTT
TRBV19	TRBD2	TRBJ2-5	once	CASSIAGGGGQETQYF	TGTGCCAGTAGTATCGCTGGAGGCGGGGGCCAAGAGACCCAGTACTTC
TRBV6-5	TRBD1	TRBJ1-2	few	CASSYSGDRPYGYTF	TGTGCCAGCAGTTACTCGGGGGACAGGCCCTATGGCTACACCTTC
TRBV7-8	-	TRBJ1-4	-	CASSLVRGGTNEKLFF	TGTGCCAGCAGCTTAGTTCGGGGAGGAACTAATGAAAAACTGTTTTTT
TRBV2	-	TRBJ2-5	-	CASSVRASRETQYF	TGTGCCAGCAGTGTGCGGGCTAGCCGAGAGACCCAGTACTTC
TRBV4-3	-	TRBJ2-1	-	CASSLSGTPYNEQFF	TGCGCCAGCAGCCTTAGCGGAACACCCTACAATGAGCAGTTCTTC
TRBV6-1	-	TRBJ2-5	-	CASSEVRVGQETQYF	TGTGCCAGCAGTGAAGTCAGGGTCGGACAAGAGACCCAGTACTTC
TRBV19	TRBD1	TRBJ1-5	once	CASSKRTGSEQPQHF	TGTGCCAGTAGTAAGAGGACAGGATCGGAGCAACCCCAGCATTTT
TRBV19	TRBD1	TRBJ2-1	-	CASTITGDGYNEQFF	TGTGCCAGTACCATAACAGGGGACGGATACAATGAGCAGTTCTTC
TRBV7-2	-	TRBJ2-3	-	CASSLDLLGVTDTQYF	TGTGCCAGCAGCTTAGACCTACTAGGCGTCACAGATACGCAGTATTTT
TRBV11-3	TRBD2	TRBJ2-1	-	CASSLPGLAGENEQFF	TGTGCCAGCAGCTTACCGGGACTAGCGGGAGAGAATGAGCAGTTCTTC
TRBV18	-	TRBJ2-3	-	CASSPRSSGGATDTQYF	TGTGCCAGCTCACCACGATCGTCCGGGGGTGCGACAGATACGCAGTATTTT
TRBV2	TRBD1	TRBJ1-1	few	CASSEYGTGKAFF	TGTGCCAGCAGTGAATACGGGACAGGGAAAGCTTTCTTT
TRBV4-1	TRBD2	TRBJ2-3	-	CASSQELASTDTQYF	TGCGCCAGCAGCCAAGAACTAGCGAGCACAGATACGCAGTATTTT
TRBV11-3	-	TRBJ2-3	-	CASSFSGPTDTQYF	TGTGCCAGCAGCTTTTCAGGCCCCACAGATACGCAGTATTTT
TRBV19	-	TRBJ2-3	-	CASSIGLGRTDTQYF	TGTGCCAGTAGTATTGGTCTGGGGAGGACAGATACGCAGTATTTT
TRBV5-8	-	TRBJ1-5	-	CASSFPQGGQPQHF	TGTGCCAGCAGCTTCCCCCAGGGTGGTCAGCCCCAGCATTTT
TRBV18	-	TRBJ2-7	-	CASSPVDRPYEQYF	TGTGCCAGCTCACCAGTGGACAGACCCTACGAGCAGTACTTC
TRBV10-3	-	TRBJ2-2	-	CAIRKQGTGELFF	TGTGCCATCAGGAAACAGGGCACCGGGGAGCTGTTTTTT
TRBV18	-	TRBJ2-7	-	CASSPGGDEQYF	TGTGCCAGCTCACCCGGAGGGGACGAGCAGTACTTC
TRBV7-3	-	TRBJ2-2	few	CASSSYTGELFF	TGTGCCAGCAGCTCCTATACCGGGGAGCTGTTTTTT
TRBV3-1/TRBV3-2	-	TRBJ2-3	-	CASSQDYGADTQYF	TGTGCCAGCAGCCAAGATTACGGGGCAGATACGCAGTATTTT
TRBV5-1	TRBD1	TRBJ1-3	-	CASSIAGTGGGNTIYF	TGCGCCAGCAGCATAGCCGGGACAGGGGGCGGAAACACCATATATTTT
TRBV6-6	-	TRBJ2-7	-	CASSIGGAYEQYF	TGTGCCAGCAGTATTGGAGGGGCCTACGAGCAGTACTTC
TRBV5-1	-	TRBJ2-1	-	CASSSYIEQFF	TGCGCCAGCAGCTCTTATATAGAGCAGTTCTTC
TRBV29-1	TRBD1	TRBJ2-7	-	CSAQGDRGYEQYF	TGCAGCGCCCAAGGGGACAGGGGTTACGAGCAGTACTTC
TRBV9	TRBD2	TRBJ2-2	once	CASSGSGRLGELFF	TGTGCCAGCAGCGGTAGCGGGAGGCTTGGGGAGCTGTTTTTT
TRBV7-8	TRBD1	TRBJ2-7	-	CASSSGTGNNEQYF	TGTGCCAGCAGCTCTGGGACAGGAAACAACGAGCAGTACTTC
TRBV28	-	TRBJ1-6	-	CASSLRSGLYNSPLHF	TGTGCCAGCAGTCTCCGCTCGGGACTCTATAATTCACCCCTCCACTTT